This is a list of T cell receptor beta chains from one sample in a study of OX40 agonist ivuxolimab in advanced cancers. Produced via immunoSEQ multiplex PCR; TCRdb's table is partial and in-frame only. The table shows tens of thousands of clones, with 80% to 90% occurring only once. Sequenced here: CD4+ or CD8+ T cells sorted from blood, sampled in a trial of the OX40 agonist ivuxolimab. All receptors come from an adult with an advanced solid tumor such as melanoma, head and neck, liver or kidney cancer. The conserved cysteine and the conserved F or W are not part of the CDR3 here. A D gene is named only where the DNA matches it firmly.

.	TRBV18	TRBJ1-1	ASSPPRGGTEAF
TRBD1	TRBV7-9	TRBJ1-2	ASSLNLNRGTYGYT
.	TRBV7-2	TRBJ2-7	ASSLGQRTYEQY
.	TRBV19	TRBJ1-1	ASSYGTVITEAF
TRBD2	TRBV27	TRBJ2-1	ASSLSGLAGGLEQF
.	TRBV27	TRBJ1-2	ASRQGNGYT
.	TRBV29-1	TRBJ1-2	STPDRAYGYT
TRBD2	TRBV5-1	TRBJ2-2	ASSLEVSGTAAELF
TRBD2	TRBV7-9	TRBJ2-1	ASSPSGRASYNEQF
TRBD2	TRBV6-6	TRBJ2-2	ASSPWAGGGELF
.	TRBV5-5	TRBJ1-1	ASSLRALWTEAF
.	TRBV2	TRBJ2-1	ASSPPGTSNEQF
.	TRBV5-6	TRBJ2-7	ASSLGTASWVRYEQY
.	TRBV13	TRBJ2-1	ASSLGREDEQF
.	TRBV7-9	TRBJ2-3	ASSPTRATDTQY
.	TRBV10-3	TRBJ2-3	AISESRLGSSTDTQY
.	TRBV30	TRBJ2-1	AWSGSLHNEQF
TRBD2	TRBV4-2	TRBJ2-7	ASSQEETSGHEQY
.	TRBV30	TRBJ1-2	AWSSPPGGGYT
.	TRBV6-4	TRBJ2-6	ASSDTSSGANVLT
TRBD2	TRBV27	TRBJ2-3	ASRVGGRAITDTQY
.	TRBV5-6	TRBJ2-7	ASSGGLSSYEQY
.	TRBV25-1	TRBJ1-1	ASSGGTDEAF
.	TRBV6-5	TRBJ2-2	ASSYSAVGELF
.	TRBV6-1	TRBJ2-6	ASSVVGSGANVLT
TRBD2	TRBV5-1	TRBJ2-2	ASSLDTSGRNTGELF
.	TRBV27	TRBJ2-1	ASSLRGNYNEQF
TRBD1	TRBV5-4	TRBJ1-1	ASSFGPGGNTEAF
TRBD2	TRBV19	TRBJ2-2	ASSIGSGVMGELF